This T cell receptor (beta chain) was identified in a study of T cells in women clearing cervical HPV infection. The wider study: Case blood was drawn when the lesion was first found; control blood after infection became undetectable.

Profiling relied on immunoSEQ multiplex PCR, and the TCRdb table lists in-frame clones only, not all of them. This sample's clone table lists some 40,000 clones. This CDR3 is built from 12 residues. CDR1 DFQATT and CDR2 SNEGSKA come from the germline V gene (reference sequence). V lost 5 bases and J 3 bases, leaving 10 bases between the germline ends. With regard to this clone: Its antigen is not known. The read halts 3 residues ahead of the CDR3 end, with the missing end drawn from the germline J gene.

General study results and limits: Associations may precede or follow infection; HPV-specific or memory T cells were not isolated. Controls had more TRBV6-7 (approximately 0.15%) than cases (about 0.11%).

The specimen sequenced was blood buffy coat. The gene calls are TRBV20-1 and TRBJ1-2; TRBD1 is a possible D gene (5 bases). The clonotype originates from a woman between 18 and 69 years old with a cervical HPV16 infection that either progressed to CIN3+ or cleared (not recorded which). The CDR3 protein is CSASPRDYGYTF. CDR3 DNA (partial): TGCAGTGCTTCTCCCAGGGACTATGGC.